The rows below give T cell receptor beta chains drawn from one sample of a study of blood T cell repertoires in COVID-19. Using immunoSEQ multiplex PCR, the repertoire was profiled, and TCRdb retains in-frame clones only, with some absent. This table has about 59,000 clones, about 85% appearing once. The sequencing input was peripheral blood. The receptors shown here come from a woman of 80 years or more with acute or convalescent COVID-19. Each CDR3 is given with its conserved first and last residue. D genes are given only for firm matches.

CDR3	J	D	V	length
CASSVGGPNEKLFF	TRBJ1-4	NA	TRBV9	14
CASSYDRVGTTGQGSF	TRBJ1-6	TRBD1	TRBV6-6	16
CASSYGGGASTDTQYF	TRBJ2-3	NA	TRBV21-1	16
CASQLQGNQPQHF	TRBJ1-5	NA	TRBV28	13
CASAPGQRTAEQYF	TRBJ2-7	TRBD1	TRBV6-6	14
CASSVVDRGGTDTQYF	TRBJ2-3	TRBD1	TRBV9	16
CASSTPRVPAYEQYF	TRBJ2-7	NA	TRBV6-5	15
CAWSRTSGRAGEQYF	TRBJ2-7	TRBD2	TRBV30	15
CASRLPIGQVNTEAFF	TRBJ1-1	TRBD1	TRBV28	16
CASSEDRSNSPLHF	TRBJ1-6	TRBD1	TRBV6-1	14
CASSLVQGLNQPQHF	TRBJ1-5	NA	TRBV28	15
CASSEERSYNEQFF	TRBJ2-1	NA	TRBV2	14
CASSEIRVSYEQYF	TRBJ2-7	NA	TRBV2	14
CASSREGADTQYF	TRBJ2-3	TRBD2	TRBV4-3	13
CASSEAWTLYNSPLHF	TRBJ1-6	NA	TRBV6-1	16
CATSDPRGSGQPQHF	TRBJ1-5	NA	TRBV24-1	15
CASRTRTYEQYF	TRBJ2-7	NA	TRBV6-5	12
CASRTDRGDYYGYTF	TRBJ1-2	TRBD1	TRBV2	15
CASSQYRDFTYEQYF	TRBJ2-7	NA	TRBV4-1	15
CASSDRGGAPYGYTF	TRBJ1-2	NA	TRBV6-1	15
CASSRPRGRNEKLFF	TRBJ1-4	NA	TRBV7-9	15
CASSRTGYEQYF	TRBJ2-7	TRBD1	TRBV7-9	12
CASSLYRDNEQFF	TRBJ2-1	NA	TRBV13	13
CASSQRFNTGELFF	TRBJ2-2	NA	TRBV27	14
CASSPRTGPLTEAFF	TRBJ1-1	TRBD1	TRBV5-1	15
CASSQAQGSSTDTQYF	TRBJ2-3	NA	TRBV4-2	16
CASSYNRGGTEAFF	TRBJ1-1	NA	TRBV5-1	14
CATSGSGGADTQYF	TRBJ2-3	TRBD1	TRBV24-1	14
CASSFGLASEQYF	TRBJ2-7	TRBD2	TRBV2	13
CASSYGGIGGSFF	TRBJ1-1	NA	TRBV6-6	13
CSVTGYNEQFF	TRBJ2-1	NA	TRBV29-1	11
CASSPIRGASGKQYF	TRBJ2-7	TRBD2	TRBV25-1	15
CASSPSGTGEEKLFF	TRBJ1-4	TRBD1	TRBV28	15
CAWSLRRTGAEVYGYTF	TRBJ1-2	TRBD1	TRBV30	17
CASSLLRGPEQYF	TRBJ2-7	NA	TRBV27	13
CASTQSGGYTF	TRBJ1-2	NA	TRBV12-3/TRBV12-4	11
CASATGVPYEQYF	TRBJ2-7	TRBD1	TRBV28	13
CASIIRGQYPNSPLHF	TRBJ1-6	TRBD1	TRBV7-7	16
CASSIQALAGGKETQYF	TRBJ2-5	TRBD2	TRBV19	17
CASSPTLLAAGETQYF	TRBJ2-5	TRBD2	TRBV7-2	16
CASRTLAKNIQYF	TRBJ2-4	NA	TRBV9	13
CASSLRRGTNEKLFF	TRBJ1-4	NA	TRBV5-1	15
CASSWGGSEAFF	TRBJ1-1	NA	TRBV6-2/TRBV6-3	12
CSVESYAGGRTDTQYF	TRBJ2-3	TRBD2	TRBV29-1	16
CASSINIRDWGREQYF	TRBJ2-7	NA	TRBV19	16
CASSARATEKLFF	TRBJ1-4	NA	TRBV19	13
CASSGASGSGPDTQYF	TRBJ2-3	TRBD2	TRBV5-4	16
CASSWGPPYEQYF	TRBJ2-7	NA	TRBV27	13
CASSLTTVLPGNTIYF	TRBJ1-3	NA	TRBV7-9	16
CASSYDGGNNQPQHF	TRBJ1-5	NA	TRBV5-1	15
CASSLNLWDRGEEKLFF	TRBJ1-4	TRBD1	TRBV5-1	17
CASRLAARGLAGAIGELFF	TRBJ2-2	TRBD2	TRBV19	19
CASSPQRTSGGAEEFF	TRBJ2-1	TRBD2	TRBV19	16